The clone carrying this TCR beta chain has only a few counts. What it binds is unknown. Time point denoted: healthy volunteer bleed at 2 weeks. Whole blood that had not been fractionated was the source of extracted total RNA. These data are taken from a study of human T cells and chemical hapten exposure. Whole-study findings and limits: TCRs above 1 in 1000 frequency did not change with DPC sensitization.

For the library, individual cDNA molecules each received unique molecular identifiers. Original handling: Between 23,224 and 690,600 TCRs appeared in each sample, and the median stood at about 93,000. Via MiXCR, TCRdb re-called the RACE reads, giving one row per CDR3 protein. What appears here as the V and J calls and clone size reflects TCRdb's work, not the paper's. This sample has roughly 120,000 distinct CDR3 sequences; 8.5% to 9.5% occur once, and the top ten carry about 1.8%. The ends lost 6 bases at V and 2 bases at J; junction bases unmatched: 2. The CDR3 has 13 amino acids. The germline V gene has CDR1 SQVTM and CDR2 ANQGSEA.

The source material was whole blood. V gene TRBV29-1 combines with J gene TRBJ2-5, with 11 nucleotides matching TRBD2. This sequence was found in a male donor in good health. Some clones in this sample may be carry-over from other donors' samples. Written as DNA, the CDR3 is TGCAGCGTCGGGACTAGCGGACAAGAGACCCAGTACTTC. It codes for CSVGTSGQETQYF.